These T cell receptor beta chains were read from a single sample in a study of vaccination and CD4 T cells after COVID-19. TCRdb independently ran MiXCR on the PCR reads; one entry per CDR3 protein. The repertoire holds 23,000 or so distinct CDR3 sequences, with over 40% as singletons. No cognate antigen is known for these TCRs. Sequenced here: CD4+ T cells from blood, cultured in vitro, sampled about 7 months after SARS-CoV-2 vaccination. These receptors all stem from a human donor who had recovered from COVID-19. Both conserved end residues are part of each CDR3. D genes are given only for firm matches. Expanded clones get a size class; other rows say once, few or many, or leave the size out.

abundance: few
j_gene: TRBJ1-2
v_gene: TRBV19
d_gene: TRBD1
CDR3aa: CASSIAPGGGYGYTF
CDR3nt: TGTGCCAGTAGTATAGCCCCAGGGGGAGGCTATGGCTACACCTTC

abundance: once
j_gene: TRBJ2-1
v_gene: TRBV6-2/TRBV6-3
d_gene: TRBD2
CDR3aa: CASAGLALYNEQFF
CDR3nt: TGTGCCAGCGCGGGACTAGCGCTATACAATGAGCAGTTCTTC

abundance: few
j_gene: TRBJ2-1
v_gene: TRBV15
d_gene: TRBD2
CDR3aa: CATSRVAGLDEQFF
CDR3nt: TGTGCCACCAGCAGAGTAGCGGGACTAGATGAGCAGTTCTTC

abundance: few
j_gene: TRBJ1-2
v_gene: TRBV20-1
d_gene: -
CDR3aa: CSARGGGSDGYTF
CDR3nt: TGCAGTGCTAGAGGGGGAGGGAGTGATGGCTACACCTTC

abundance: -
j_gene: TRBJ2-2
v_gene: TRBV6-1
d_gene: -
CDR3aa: CASSPMGTNTGELFF
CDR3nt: TGTGCCAGCTCCCCTATGGGGACGAACACCGGGGAGCTGTTTTTT

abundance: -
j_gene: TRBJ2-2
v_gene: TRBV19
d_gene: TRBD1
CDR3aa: CASTGRTGATGELFF
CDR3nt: TGTGCCAGTACGGGGAGAACAGGGGCTACCGGGGAGCTGTTTTTT

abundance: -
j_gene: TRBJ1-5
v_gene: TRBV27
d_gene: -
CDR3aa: CASSLRQFNQPQHF
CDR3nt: TGTGCCAGCAGTTTACGACAGTTCAATCAGCCCCAGCATTTT

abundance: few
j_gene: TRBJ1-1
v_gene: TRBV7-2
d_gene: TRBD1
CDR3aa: CASSLDRGGEAFF
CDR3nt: TGTGCCAGCAGCTTAGACAGGGGCGGTGAAGCTTTCTTT

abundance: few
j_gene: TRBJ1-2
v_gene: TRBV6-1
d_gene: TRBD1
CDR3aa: CASRETGRGNYGYTF
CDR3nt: TGTGCCAGCAGAGAGACAGGGCGGGGGAACTATGGCTACACCTTC

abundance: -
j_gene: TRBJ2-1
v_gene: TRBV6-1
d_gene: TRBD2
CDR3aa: CASSRASGLAEGEQFF
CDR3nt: TGTGCCAGCAGTCGCGCCTCGGGACTAGCTGAGGGTGAGCAGTTCTTC

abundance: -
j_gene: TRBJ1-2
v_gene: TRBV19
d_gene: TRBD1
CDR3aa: CASSRGRLGVTGYTF
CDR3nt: TGTGCCAGTAGCAGGGGGCGCCTCGGGGTTACTGGCTACACCTTC

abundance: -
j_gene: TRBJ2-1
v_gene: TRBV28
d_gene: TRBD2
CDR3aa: CASRSPAWREVSNNEQFF
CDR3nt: TGTGCCAGCAGATCGCCTGCGTGGCGGGAGGTCTCCAACAATGAGCAGTTCTTC

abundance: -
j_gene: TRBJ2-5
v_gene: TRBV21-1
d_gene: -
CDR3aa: CASRRGRGFGETQYF
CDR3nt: TGTGCCAGCAGGCGCGGGAGGGGATTCGGGGAGACCCAGTACTTC

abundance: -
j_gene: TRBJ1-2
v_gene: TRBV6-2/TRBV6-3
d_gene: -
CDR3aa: CASTYRPNNYGYTF
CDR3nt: TGTGCCAGCACCTACCGCCCGAATAACTATGGCTACACCTTC

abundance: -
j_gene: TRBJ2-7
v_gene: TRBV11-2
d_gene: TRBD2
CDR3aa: CASSVTGGSTYEQYF
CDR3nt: TGTGCCAGCAGCGTGACGGGAGGGTCTACCTACGAGCAGTACTTC

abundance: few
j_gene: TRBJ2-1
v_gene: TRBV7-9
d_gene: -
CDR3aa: CASSLGQGLTRNEQFF
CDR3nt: TGTGCCAGCAGCTTAGGTCAGGGGTTGACTAGGAATGAGCAGTTCTTC

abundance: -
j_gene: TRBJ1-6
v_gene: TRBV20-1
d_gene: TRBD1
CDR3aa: CSAREIGQGTSPLHF
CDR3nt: TGCAGTGCTAGAGAAATAGGACAGGGGACCTCACCCCTCCACTTT

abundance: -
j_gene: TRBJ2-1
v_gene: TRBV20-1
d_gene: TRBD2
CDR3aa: CSARDLRGGSIINEQFF
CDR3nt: TGCAGTGCTAGAGATCTTCGGGGCGGGAGTATTATAAATGAGCAGTTCTTC

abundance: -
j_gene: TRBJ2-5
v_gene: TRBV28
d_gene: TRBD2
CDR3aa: CASSLAGASAPQETQYF
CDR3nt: TGTGCCAGCAGCCTAGCGGGAGCGTCGGCACCCCAAGAGACCCAGTACTTC